A selection of T cell receptor beta chains follows, all from one sample in a study of T-cell memory formation after mild COVID-19. A single record per CDR3 protein comes from TCRdb applying MiXCR to the 5' RACE reads. The sample records roughly 250,000 distinct CDR3 sequences, about 15% being singletons. Sequencing input: PBMCs or a T cell subset sorted from them (not recorded which). The source is a man in his late teens or twenties who had mild COVID-19 (a few samples of this study predate the infection). Cell type and time point are not known. The CDR3 runs from the conserved cysteine through the conserved F or W. The D gene is left open where the match is weak. For some rows the clone size is stated as once, few or many, or as a class when expanded; others skip it.

abundance	v_gene	d_gene	j_gene	CDR3nt	CDR3aa
many	TRBV10-3	TRBD2	TRBJ2-5	TGTGCCACCAGAGGGAGGGAAGGGCAAGAGACCCAGTACTTC	CATRGREGQETQYF
few	TRBV29-1	-	TRBJ2-5	TGCAGCAGCAGCGAGCCGGGCGGGCAAGAGACCCAGTACTTC	CSSSEPGGQETQYF
-	TRBV4-3	-	TRBJ2-3	TGCGCCAGCAGCCAAGTGGTCCATAGCACAGATACGCAGTATTTT	CASSQVVHSTDTQYF
few	TRBV7-2	TRBD1	TRBJ1-5	TGTGCCAGCAGCTTCCTGACAGGGGGCAGTCAGCCCCAGCATTTT	CASSFLTGGSQPQHF
-	TRBV11-2	TRBD2	TRBJ2-3	TGTGCCAGCAGTTCAATACGGGGGGGCGCAGATACGCAGTATTTT	CASSSIRGGADTQYF
few	TRBV9	-	TRBJ1-2	TGTGCGTCGGCGAAGGGGGTCGAAGACTATGGCTACACCTTC	CASAKGVEDYGYTF
-	TRBV4-3	TRBD1	TRBJ2-1	TGCGCCAGCAGCCACACTCAGGGGGTATGGGCTAGGAATGAGCAGTTCTTC	CASSHTQGVWARNEQFF
-	TRBV12-3/TRBV12-4	-	TRBJ2-2	TGTGCCAGCAGCCAGGGGGGGCCGCGGGGCGGGGAGCTGATTTTT	CASSQGGPRGGELIF
-	TRBV9	-	TRBJ2-5	TGTGCCAGCAGCGTAGATGGGCGTGGGGCTATTCAAGAGACCCAGTACTTC	CASSVDGRGAIQETQYF
few	TRBV9	-	TRBJ2-7	TGTGCCAGCAGCGAGAGAGGGACCCTCCTCCCCTACGAGCAGTACTTC	CASSERGTLLPYEQYF
-	TRBV29-1	-	TRBJ2-3	TGCAGCGGACTCAGGGCGGGTAGAGATACGCAGTATTTT	CSGLRAGRDTQYF
many	TRBV20-1	TRBD2	TRBJ2-5	TGCAGTGCCGCCATAGCGGGGGGTTTAGAGACCCAGTACTTC	CSAAIAGGLETQYF
-	TRBV15	-	TRBJ1-6	TGTGCCACCAGCATCTCGGGGAATAATTCACCCCTCCACTTT	CATSISGNNSPLHF
-	TRBV15	-	TRBJ1-2	TGTGCCACCAGGTCGAATGGAGCGCGTAGCTACACCTTC	CATRSNGARSYTF
-	TRBV15	TRBD1	TRBJ1-5	TGTGCCACCAGCAGAGACCCTTCGACAGGGAATCAGCCCCAGCATTTT	CATSRDPSTGNQPQHF
few	TRBV2	-	TRBJ2-6	TGTGCCACGGAGGGGGCGGCTGGGGCCAACGTCCTGACTTTC	CATEGAAGANVLTF
-	TRBV5-1	-	TRBJ2-1	TGCGCCAGCAGCTCAGGGACGGTACGGGGGGCCAATGAGCAGTTCTTC	CASSSGTVRGANEQFF
many	TRBV7-2	-	TRBJ2-4	TGTGCCAGCAGCTTACAGGGTGGAAACATTCAGTACTTC	CASSLQGGNIQYF
-	TRBV18	-	TRBJ1-2	TGTGCCAGCTCACCGTCGGTTCCAAACTATGGCTACACCTTC	CASSPSVPNYGYTF
few	TRBV2	TRBD2	TRBJ2-5	TGTGCCAGCACCGGGTTTACTAGCGGGGAACAAGAGACCCAGTACTTC	CASTGFTSGEQETQYF
-	TRBV7-8	-	TRBJ2-7	TGTGCCAGCAGCTTAGCCGAATGGGCGGAGCAGTACTTC	CASSLAEWAEQYF
-	TRBV7-7	TRBD2	TRBJ2-5	TGTGCCAGCGCTACTAGCGGGGAAGAGACCCAGTACTTC	CASATSGEETQYF
few	TRBV20-1	TRBD1	TRBJ1-2	TGCAGTGCTCCCCAGGGGGCTTGGGGCTACACCTTC	CSAPQGAWGYTF
few	TRBV6-5	-	TRBJ1-1	TGTGCCACCGTAGAAGGAGGTAACACTGAAGCTTTCTTT	CATVEGGNTEAFF
few	TRBV18	-	TRBJ1-1	TGTGCCAGCTCAGGAACCGAAGGCACTGAAGCTTTCTTT	CASSGTEGTEAFF
few	TRBV12-3/TRBV12-4	-	TRBJ1-5	TGTGCCAGCAGTTCGGTCAGGACGCCCCAGCATTTT	CASSSVRTPQHF
-	TRBV3-1	-	TRBJ2-7	TGTGCCAGCAGCCCGAACGGGGAATACGAGCAGTACTTC	CASSPNGEYEQYF
-	TRBV9	-	TRBJ1-5	TGTGCCAGCAGCTCGGGGGAACATCCCGATCAGCCCCAGCATTTT	CASSSGEHPDQPQHF
-	TRBV20-1	-	TRBJ2-3	TGCAGTGCTAGCTACCCCCTTGGTAGCAGTAAAGGAGATACGCAGTATTTT	CSASYPLGSSKGDTQYF
-	TRBV12-3/TRBV12-4	-	TRBJ1-2	TGTGCCAGCAGTTTGGGAGAACCCCATGGCTACACCTTC	CASSLGEPHGYTF
few	TRBV5-1	-	TRBJ2-3	TGCGCCAGCAGCAGACGAGGAGGTTCTAGCACAGATACGCAGTATTTT	CASSRRGGSSTDTQYF
-	TRBV9	-	TRBJ2-3	TGTGCCAGCAGCGTAGTGTCAGATACGCAGTATTTT	CASSVVSDTQYF
few	TRBV12-3/TRBV12-4	-	TRBJ1-4	TGTGCCAGCAGCCAAGTTCTCGCTAATGAAAAACTGTTTTTT	CASSQVLANEKLFF
-	TRBV6-5	TRBD2	TRBJ2-2	TGTGCCAGCAGTTACGGGACTAGCGGGGGGGCCCCGGCCGGGGAGCTGTTTTTT	CASSYGTSGGAPAGELFF
many	TRBV12-3/TRBV12-4	-	TRBJ1-2	TGTGCCAGCAGTTTCAAGGGGACCTATGGCTACACCTTC	CASSFKGTYGYTF
-	TRBV6-5	TRBD1	TRBJ2-1	TGTGCCAGCAGTTTCACAGGGGGCTCCTACAATGAGCAGTTCTTC	CASSFTGGSYNEQFF
-	TRBV20-1	-	TRBJ1-4	TGCAGTTCGGCCGGGCATGAAAAACTGTTTTTT	CSSAGHEKLFF
-	TRBV6-6	-	TRBJ1-1	TGTGCCCGTAGCACTGAAGCTTTCTTT	CARSTEAFF
few	TRBV10-3	TRBD1	TRBJ1-1	TGTGCCATCCGGGACAGGGGGGACACTGAAGCTTTCTTT	CAIRDRGDTEAFF
few	TRBV20-1	-	TRBJ1-2	TGCAGTGCTTCCCCCGAGTTCTATGGCTACACCTTC	CSASPEFYGYTF
-	TRBV6-6	-	TRBJ1-2	TGTGCCAGCAGCAAGGGGGTGCCGACCTTC	CASSKGVPTF
few	TRBV6-2/TRBV6-3	-	TRBJ1-1	TGTGCCAGCAGTTACTCGACCCCGGTGGGGGCTTTGAACACTGAAGCTTTCTTT	CASSYSTPVGALNTEAFF
-	TRBV12-5	-	TRBJ2-1	TGTGCTAGCCAGGGGCGCAACAACAATGAGCAGTTCTTC	CASQGRNNNEQFF
-	TRBV6-5	TRBD2	TRBJ2-3	TGTGCCAGCAGTTACTCGATTGCGGGGGGGGTAGATACGCAGTATTTT	CASSYSIAGGVDTQYF
-	TRBV16	-	TRBJ2-3	TGTGCCAGCAGCCAATTCACATCCAGCACAGATACGCAGTATTTT	CASSQFTSSTDTQYF
few	TRBV30	-	TRBJ2-7	TGTGCCTGGGAGGGGGGCTCCTTCTACGAGCAGTACTTC	CAWEGGSFYEQYF